This T cell receptor (beta chain) comes out of a study of blood T cells in healthy people across ages. Study-level results: There was no known CMV status for donors, so expanded clonotype changes were possibly confounded. Calculation of diversity from one million T cells yielded estimates considered to be underestimates.

This clonotype showed up just a few times. Antigen unknown. V dropped 4 bases and J dropped 7 bases, with 18 bases sitting between them. Germline V gives CDR1 LGHNA, CDR2 YSLEER. The CDR3 is 15 amino acids. Alongside a J-beta primer mix, a sample-barcoded 5' primer served in a second PCR lasting 7 to 11 cycles. Unique molecular identifiers of 12 random nucleotides labeled each cDNA. TCRdb independently ran MiXCR on the 5' RACE reads; one entry per CDR3 protein. The data hold 1.5 million to 2 million distinct CDR3 sequences, with 28% observed a single time. This clonotype originated in a woman in her thirties in good health. Sequenced sample: blood. This chain joins TRBV4-3 and TRBJ2-3, with D possibly being TRBD2 (7 bases). Here the CDR3 DNA reads TGCGCCAGCAGCCGATATCGGTCCGGGGGGCATACGCAGTATTTT. It is translated as CASSRYRSGGHTQYF.